One T cell receptor beta chain is described in this entry. No antigen is known for it. The CDR3 runs to 14 residues. V lost 5 bases, J lost 1 base, and 12 bases lay in between. From germline, CDR1 is SGHRS and CDR2 YFSETQ. The data were obtained in a study of CD8 T cells in ankylosing spondylitis. Points from the study as a whole: Seemingly distinctive of ankylosing spondylitis blood was a TCR beta motif formed by eight highly homologous variants.

It was by quantitative 5'-RACE with molecular barcodes that TCR beta libraries were made. Each CDR3 protein gets one entry after TCRdb re-called the 5' RACE reads with MiXCR. The table shows around 300,000 distinct CDR3 sequences, with about 9.9% occurring only once. This chain links TRBV5-1 with TRBJ2-5, with D possibly being TRBD1 (5 bases). This clonotype was obtained from a female donor with ankylosing spondylitis or in good health (not recorded which). Sequenced material: blood, either unsorted or a sorted T cell fraction (not recorded which). The CDR3 reads CASRTQGLQETQYF. For the CDR3, the DNA is TGCGCCAGCAGGACCCAGGGTCTCCAAGAGACCCAGTACTTC. The complete variable domain, with remaining parts taken from reference TRBV5-1 and TRBJ2-5, reads KAGVTQTPRYLIKTRGQQVTLSCSPISGHRSVSWYQQTPGQGLQFLFEYFSETQRNKGNFPGRFSGRQFSNSRSEMNVSTLELGDSALYLCASRTQGLQETQYFGPGTRLLVL.